This is a list of T cell receptor beta chains from one sample in a study of cytomegalovirus exposure and HLA in healthy donors. Assay used: immunoSEQ multiplex PCR; TCRdb lists only in-frame clones, some missing. Listed are about 54,000 clones; roughly 7% falls within the top ten. The sample comprised PBMCs. The receptors originated from a woman aged 40 to 50 in good health and CMV-seronegative. The conserved cysteine and the conserved F or W are not part of the CDR3 here.

j_gene	v_gene	CDR3aa
TRBJ1-2	TRBV6-6	ASSGGVGQVVGYT
TRBJ2-7	TRBV9	ASSVDGSSYEQY
TRBJ1-4	TRBV29-1	SVELGGNEKLF
TRBJ1-5	TRBV6-6	ASGQINQPQH
TRBJ1-5	TRBV5-1	ASSVGQGSNQPQH
TRBJ2-3	TRBV6-1	ASSVTGSGGLDTQY
TRBJ2-1	TRBV7-9	ASSLATAWFNEQF
TRBJ1-6	TRBV14	ASSQGTALINSPLH
TRBJ1-4	TRBV6-5	ASSVQGDEKLF
TRBJ2-6	TRBV27	ASSPSGANVLT
TRBJ1-5	TRBV4-2	ASSQGLRQPQH
TRBJ2-1	TRBV19	ASRASGSDNEQF
TRBJ2-1	TRBV5-1	ASSSLAGGDNEQF
TRBJ1-3	TRBV6-4	ASSDPPGTGVNTIY
TRBJ2-7	TRBV7-2	ASSLESGALYEQY
TRBJ1-2	TRBV5-1	ASSLDTTGSYT
TRBJ2-2	TRBV19	ASSGQAAGELF
TRBJ1-4	TRBV28	ASSFQLTNEKLF
TRBJ2-1	TRBV4-2	ASSQLAGAHNEQF
TRBJ1-6	TRBV5-1	ASSWDRGDNSPLH
TRBJ2-7	TRBV5-1	ASSLAAGYEQY
TRBJ1-2	TRBV5-4	ASSSDSHYGYT
TRBJ2-7	TRBV5-6	ASSYLAGGRYEQY